Listed below are T cell receptor beta chains from one sample, sequenced in a study of cytomegalovirus exposure and HLA in healthy donors. Using immunoSEQ multiplex PCR, the repertoire was profiled, and TCRdb retains in-frame clones only, with some absent. The repertoire holds about 220,000 clones, with around nine tenths as singletons. Sample: PBMCs. These receptors all stem from a woman in her late teens or twenties in good health and CMV-seronegative. Both conserved end residues are part of each CDR3. Fields, in order: clone size, D gene, J gene, CDR3 length, V gene, CDR3 DNA, CDR3 protein. The D gene is left open where the match is weak. Clone size is given for some rows only: seen once, a few or many times, or a class if the clone is expanded.

size: -
D: TRBD2
J: TRBJ2-1
length: 15
V: TRBV5-3
DNA: TGTGCCAGAAGCTTCGGACTAGCGGAGTACAATGAGCAGTTCTTC
CDR3: CARSFGLAEYNEQFF

size: -
D: -
J: TRBJ1-1
length: 13
V: TRBV11-2
DNA: TGTGCCAGCAGCTTCTCGGTGAACACTGAAGCTTTCTTT
CDR3: CASSFSVNTEAFF

size: -
D: -
J: TRBJ2-1
length: 15
V: TRBV10-3
DNA: TGTGCCATCAGTGAGTCGTCCGGGAGTGGCTATGAGCAGTTCTTC
CDR3: CAISESSGSGYEQFF

size: once
D: TRBD2
J: TRBJ2-7
length: 17
V: TRBV11-1
DNA: TGTGCCAGCAGCGGTCAGACCGGGACTAGTTACTCCTACGAGCAGTACTTC
CDR3: CASSGQTGTSYSYEQYF

size: -
D: -
J: TRBJ1-2
length: 12
V: TRBV27
DNA: TGTGCCAGCTCACAAGGAGGTCTGCGCTACACCTTC
CDR3: CASSQGGLRYTF

size: once
D: -
J: TRBJ1-3
length: 15
V: TRBV11-2
DNA: TGTGCCAGCAGCTTCAGCCCCGTTCGCGGGGGCACCATATATTTT
CDR3: CASSFSPVRGGTIYF

size: -
D: -
J: TRBJ1-2
length: 15
V: TRBV4-1
DNA: TGCGCCAGCAGCCAGGGGGCGCCCCCTAACTATGGCTACACCTTC
CDR3: CASSQGAPPNYGYTF

size: -
D: -
J: TRBJ2-1
length: 15
V: TRBV7-9
DNA: TGTGCCAGCAGCCCGGAAGCGAACTCCTACAATGAGCAGTTCTTC
CDR3: CASSPEANSYNEQFF

size: -
D: -
J: TRBJ2-7
length: 16
V: TRBV6-1
DNA: TGTGCCAGCAGTGAAGAGGCAGGGGGGTACTCCTACGAGCAGTACTTC
CDR3: CASSEEAGGYSYEQYF

size: few
D: TRBD2
J: TRBJ2-1
length: 15
V: TRBV19
DNA: TGTGCCAGTATGGAGGGGGCTAGCGGGGCGAATGAGCAGTTCTTC
CDR3: CASMEGASGANEQFF

size: few
D: -
J: TRBJ2-2
length: 16
V: TRBV6-5
DNA: TGTGCCAGCAGTTACTCAACAGGGTCGGGCACCGGGGAGCTGTTTTTT
CDR3: CASSYSTGSGTGELFF

size: -
D: TRBD2
J: TRBJ2-1
length: 14
V: TRBV7-9
DNA: TGTGCCAGCAGCTTAGTTGAGCTAGCGGGAGAGCAGTTCTTC
CDR3: CASSLVELAGEQFF

size: -
D: -
J: TRBJ1-2
length: 15
V: TRBV4-3
DNA: TGCGCCAGCAGCCCTCGGGGGGGAACTAACTATGGCTACACCTTC
CDR3: CASSPRGGTNYGYTF

size: -
D: -
J: TRBJ2-7
length: 15
V: TRBV4-2
DNA: TGTGCCAGCAGCCAAAAAACGCAGGGTATCAACGAGCAGTACTTC
CDR3: CASSQKTQGINEQYF

size: -
D: -
J: TRBJ2-5
length: 13
V: TRBV7-2
DNA: TGTGCCAGCAGCTTGACTAGATGGGAGACCCAGTACTTC
CDR3: CASSLTRWETQYF

size: -
D: -
J: TRBJ2-1
length: 12
V: TRBV6-6
DNA: TGTGCCAGCAGTTCCCCTCCCCAGGGGAAGTTCTTC
CDR3: CASSSPPQGKFF

size: -
D: -
J: TRBJ2-1
length: 15
V: TRBV7-6
DNA: TGTGCCAGCAGCTTAGCCCCGTCCAGGCCCAATGAGCAGTTCTTC
CDR3: CASSLAPSRPNEQFF

size: -
D: -
J: TRBJ1-1
length: 13
V: TRBV5-1
DNA: TGCGCCAGCAGCTTCGACAGAGACACTGAAGCTTTCTTT
CDR3: CASSFDRDTEAFF

size: -
D: -
J: TRBJ2-5
length: 15
V: TRBV25-1
DNA: TGTGCCAGCGCCTTTGGCGGGGGCTACCGAGAGACCCAGTACTTC
CDR3: CASAFGGGYRETQYF

size: once
D: -
J: TRBJ2-1
length: 15
V: TRBV5-1
DNA: TGCGCCAGCAGCTCTTCTGACAGCTCCTACAATGAGCAGTTCTTC
CDR3: CASSSSDSSYNEQFF

size: -
D: -
J: TRBJ2-1
length: 16
V: TRBV10-3
DNA: TGTGCCATCAGTCCCTCGACAGGTGGGGACTACAATGAGCAGTTCTTC
CDR3: CAISPSTGGDYNEQFF

size: -
D: -
J: TRBJ1-3
length: 12
V: TRBV7-2
DNA: TGTGCCAGCAGCTTAGTAGGAAACACCATATATTTT
CDR3: CASSLVGNTIYF

size: -
D: -
J: TRBJ1-1
length: 13
V: TRBV29-1
DNA: TGCAGCGGCGAAGTTCTCGACAGGAATGAAGCTTTCTTT
CDR3: CSGEVLDRNEAFF

size: few
D: -
J: TRBJ2-3
length: 16
V: TRBV4-3
DNA: TGCGCCAGCAGCCTCGGGGGCGGGAGTGGTGCAGATACGCAGTATTTT
CDR3: CASSLGGGSGADTQYF

size: once
D: TRBD2
J: TRBJ2-7
length: 14
V: TRBV9
DNA: TGTGCCAGCAGTATAGCGGGAGGTTCCTACGAGCAGTACTTC
CDR3: CASSIAGGSYEQYF

size: -
D: TRBD1
J: TRBJ1-1
length: 13
V: TRBV6-5
DNA: TGTGCCAGCCTCGGGAGAAGGGGGCTAGAAGCTTTCTTT
CDR3: CASLGRRGLEAFF

size: -
D: -
J: TRBJ2-3
length: 11
V: TRBV6-5
DNA: TGTGCCAGCAGGGAGGGACATACGCAGTATTTT
CDR3: CASREGHTQYF

size: few
D: TRBD1
J: TRBJ2-7
length: 15
V: TRBV4-1
DNA: TGCGCCAGCAGCCCACCGGGACAGGGGCGCGGGGAGCAGTACTTC
CDR3: CASSPPGQGRGEQYF

size: -
D: -
J: TRBJ2-7
length: 11
V: TRBV28
DNA: TGTGCCGGTGGACGGGGATACGAGCAGTACTTC
CDR3: CAGGRGYEQYF

size: -
D: TRBD2
J: TRBJ2-1
length: 15
V: TRBV28
DNA: TGTGCCAGCAGTTTTGCGAGCGGGAGGAGGAATGAGCAGTTCTTC
CDR3: CASSFASGRRNEQFF

size: -
D: -
J: TRBJ2-5
length: 16
V: TRBV4-2
DNA: TGTGCCAGCAGCCATGCCACCGGGACAACTCAAGAGACCCAGTACTTC
CDR3: CASSHATGTTQETQYF

size: -
D: -
J: TRBJ2-7
length: 14
V: TRBV2
DNA: TGTGCCAGCAAACCCGGGATCGACTCCTACGAGCAGTACTTC
CDR3: CASKPGIDSYEQYF

size: -
D: -
J: TRBJ1-4
length: 15
V: TRBV9
DNA: TGTGCCAGCGCTCTCGCGACAGGAGAGGCGGAAAAACTGTTTTTT
CDR3: CASALATGEAEKLFF

size: -
D: -
J: TRBJ2-1
length: 17
V: TRBV15
DNA: TGTGCCACCAGCAACTACGTAGGTAGCGGAGTTTACAATGAGCAGTTCTTC
CDR3: CATSNYVGSGVYNEQFF

size: -
D: TRBD2
J: TRBJ2-5
length: 14
V: TRBV5-1
DNA: TGCGCCAGCAGCTTTAGCGGGGGACAAGAGACCCAGTACTTC
CDR3: CASSFSGGQETQYF

size: -
D: TRBD1
J: TRBJ2-3
length: 16
V: TRBV11-2
DNA: TGTGCCAGCAGCCCCATGGGGACAGGGTCTGGAGATACGCAGTATTTT
CDR3: CASSPMGTGSGDTQYF

size: few
D: TRBD2
J: TRBJ2-3
length: 14
V: TRBV11-1
DNA: TGTGCCAGCAACCGAGCGGGATCCACAGATACGCAGTATTTT
CDR3: CASNRAGSTDTQYF

size: -
D: -
J: TRBJ2-7
length: 15
V: TRBV28
DNA: TGTGCCAGCAGTTCACCCCAGGGGGGCTCCTACGAGCAGTACTTC
CDR3: CASSSPQGGSYEQYF

size: -
D: -
J: TRBJ2-3
length: 15
V: TRBV2
DNA: TGTGCCAGCAGTGAAACAGGGATACTCACAGATACGCAGTATTTT
CDR3: CASSETGILTDTQYF

size: -
D: -
J: TRBJ1-2
length: 14
V: TRBV7-8
DNA: TGTGCCAGCAGCTACAGCCCAGCTAACTATGGCTACACCTTC
CDR3: CASSYSPANYGYTF

size: -
D: -
J: TRBJ2-7
length: 15
V: TRBV9
DNA: TGTGCCAGCAGCGTAGGGGTGGACATCTCCTACGAGCAGTACTTC
CDR3: CASSVGVDISYEQYF

size: -
D: -
J: TRBJ1-2
length: 15
V: TRBV4-2
DNA: TGTGCCAGCAGCCAAGATACAGGTCGCGGCTATGGCTACACCTTC
CDR3: CASSQDTGRGYGYTF

size: -
D: TRBD2
J: TRBJ2-7
length: 14
V: TRBV27
DNA: TGTGCCAGCAGTTGGACTAGCGGGGACTACGAGCAGTACTTC
CDR3: CASSWTSGDYEQYF

size: few
D: TRBD1
J: TRBJ2-7
length: 15
V: TRBV6-6
DNA: TGTGCCAGCAGTACTGACAGGGGGTTTGGGTACGAGCAGTACTTC
CDR3: CASSTDRGFGYEQYF

size: -
D: -
J: TRBJ2-7
length: 13
V: TRBV6-5
DNA: TGTGCCAGCTTTTTTCAGGGAATCAACGAGCAGTACTTC
CDR3: CASFFQGINEQYF

size: -
D: TRBD1
J: TRBJ1-3
length: 14
V: TRBV28
DNA: TGTGCCAGCCGGGCGGGACAGGTGCGATGGTCCATATATTTT
CDR3: CASRAGQVRWSIYF

size: -
D: -
J: TRBJ2-7
length: 13
V: TRBV6-1
DNA: TGTGCCAGCAGTGAAGGCGTTCCCTACGAGCAGTACTTC
CDR3: CASSEGVPYEQYF

size: -
D: -
J: TRBJ2-7
length: 14
V: TRBV4-3
DNA: TGCGCCAGCAGCCAGGTAACAGGGTACTACGAGCAGTACTTC
CDR3: CASSQVTGYYEQYF

size: once
D: -
J: TRBJ2-5
length: 15
V: TRBV7-9
DNA: TGTGCCAGCAGCTTAGGTCCGGGACAAAAAGAGACCCAGTACTTC
CDR3: CASSLGPGQKETQYF

size: -
D: -
J: TRBJ2-7
length: 20
V: TRBV7-8
DNA: TGTGCCAGCAGCTTAACTGTCCCCCGACTGCAGGGAAGAAGCTCCTACGAGCAGTACTTC
CDR3: CASSLTVPRLQGRSSYEQYF

size: -
D: TRBD1
J: TRBJ1-5
length: 15
V: TRBV7-2
DNA: TGTGCCAGCAGCTTAGGGACAGGGATAAATCAGCCCCAGCATTTT
CDR3: CASSLGTGINQPQHF